This entry describes one T cell receptor (beta chain). This entry comes from a study of blood T cell repertoires in COVID-19. Study details: The cDNA or gDNA used as material had been derived from T cells, B-cell-depleted T cells, or PBMCs.

The CDR3 consists of 13 residues. Trimming pared 9 bases from V and 6 bases from J, leaving 15 bases between. Membership in each cohort depended on participant-reported clinical history. The data were produced by immunoSEQ multiplex PCR, yet TCRdb's version contains in-frame clones alone and is incomplete. The table records fewer than 250,000 clones, 85% of them present only once. Specimen: PBMCs or T cells enriched from blood (not recorded which). The sequence was obtained from a woman aged 50 to 60 with acute COVID-19. The V and J genes are TRBV12-3 or TRBV12-4 and TRBJ2-4, with D possibly TRBD2 on 5 matching bases. CDR3 nucleotides: TGTGCCAGTACGGGGTCTGATAGAAACATTCAGTACTTC. Protein: CASTGSDRNIQYF.